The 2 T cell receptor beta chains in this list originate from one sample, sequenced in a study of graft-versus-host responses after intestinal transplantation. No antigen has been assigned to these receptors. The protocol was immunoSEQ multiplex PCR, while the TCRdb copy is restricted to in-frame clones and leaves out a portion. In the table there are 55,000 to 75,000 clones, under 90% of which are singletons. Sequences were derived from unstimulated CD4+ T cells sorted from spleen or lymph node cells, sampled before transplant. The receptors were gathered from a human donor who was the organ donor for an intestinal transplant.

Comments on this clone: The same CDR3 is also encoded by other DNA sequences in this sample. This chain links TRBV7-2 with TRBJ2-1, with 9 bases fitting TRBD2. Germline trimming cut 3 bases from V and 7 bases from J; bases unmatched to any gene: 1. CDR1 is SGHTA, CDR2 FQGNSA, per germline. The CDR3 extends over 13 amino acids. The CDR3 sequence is CASSFSGGNEQFF. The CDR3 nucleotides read TGTGCCAGCAGCTTTAGCGGGGGTAATGAGCAGTTCTTC.

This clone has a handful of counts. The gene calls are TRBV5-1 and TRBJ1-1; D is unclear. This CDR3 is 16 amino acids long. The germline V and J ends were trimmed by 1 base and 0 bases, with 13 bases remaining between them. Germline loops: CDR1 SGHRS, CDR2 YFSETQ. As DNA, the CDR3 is TGCGCCAGCAGCTTGTCCGGGAGTGGGGTGAACACTGAAGCTTTCTTT. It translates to CASSLSGSGVNTEAFF.